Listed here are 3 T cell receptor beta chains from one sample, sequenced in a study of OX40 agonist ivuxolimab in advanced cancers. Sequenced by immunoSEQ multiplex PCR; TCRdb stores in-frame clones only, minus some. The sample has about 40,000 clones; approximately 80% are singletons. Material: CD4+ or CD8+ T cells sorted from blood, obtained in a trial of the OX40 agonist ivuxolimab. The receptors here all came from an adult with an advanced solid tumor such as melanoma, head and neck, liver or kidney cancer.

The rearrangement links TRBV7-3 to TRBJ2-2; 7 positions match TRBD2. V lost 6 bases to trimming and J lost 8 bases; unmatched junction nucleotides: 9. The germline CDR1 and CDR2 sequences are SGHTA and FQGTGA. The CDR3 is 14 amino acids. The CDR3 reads CASSPGLVQGELFF. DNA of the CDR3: TGTGCCAGCAGTCCCGGACTAGTCCAGGGGGAGCTGTTTTTT.

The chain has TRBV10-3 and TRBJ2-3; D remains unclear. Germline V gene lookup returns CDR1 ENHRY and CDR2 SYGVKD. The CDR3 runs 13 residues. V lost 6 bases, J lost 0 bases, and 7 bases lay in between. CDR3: CAIRSDSTDTQYF. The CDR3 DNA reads TGTGCCATCAGGTCGGACAGCACAGATACGCAGTATTTT.

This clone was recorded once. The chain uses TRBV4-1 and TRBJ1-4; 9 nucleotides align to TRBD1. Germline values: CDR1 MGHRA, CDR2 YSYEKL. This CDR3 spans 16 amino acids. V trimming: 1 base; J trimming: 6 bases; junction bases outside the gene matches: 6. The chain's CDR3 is CASSQVGTGQDEKLFF. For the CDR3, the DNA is TGCGCCAGCAGCCAAGTGGGGACAGGGCAGGATGAAAAACTGTTTTTT.